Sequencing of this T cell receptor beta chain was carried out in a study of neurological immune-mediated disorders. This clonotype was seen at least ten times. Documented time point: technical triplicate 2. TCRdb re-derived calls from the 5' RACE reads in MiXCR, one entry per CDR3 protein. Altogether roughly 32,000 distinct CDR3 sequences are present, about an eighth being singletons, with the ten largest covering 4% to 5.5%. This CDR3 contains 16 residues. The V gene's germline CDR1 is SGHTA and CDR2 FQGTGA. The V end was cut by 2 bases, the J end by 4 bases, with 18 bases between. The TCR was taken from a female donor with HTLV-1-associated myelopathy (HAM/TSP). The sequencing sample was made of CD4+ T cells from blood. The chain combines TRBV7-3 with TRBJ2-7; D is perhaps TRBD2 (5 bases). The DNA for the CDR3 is TGTGCCAGCAGCTTACATCCTCCCCCGGGAAGTTACGAGCAGTACTTC. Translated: CASSLHPPPGSYEQYF.